This TCR beta chain was found in a study of blood T cells in healthy people across ages. The V gene lost 0 bases and the J gene lost 5 bases, with 15 bases spanning the gap. Germline V lookup: CDR1 SGDLS, CDR2 YYNGEE. This CDR3 comprises 16 residues. This clonotype was seen just once. Its antigen is not identified. A sample-barcoded 5' primer and a J-beta primer mix were used in a second PCR of roughly 6 to 12 cycles. TCRdb itself ran the 5' RACE reads through MiXCR, one entry per CDR3 protein. The top ten hold under 30% of the sample, which has 1.8 million or so distinct CDR3 sequences, roughly 43% seen once. General study points: Diversity of TCR beta per million T cells declined in a roughly linear way with age.

This TCR was recovered from a human donor in good health. The sequenced material came from blood. The rearrangement links TRBV9 to TRBJ2-1, with D perhaps matching TRBD1 (6 bases). CDR3 loop: CASSVAGASWNNEQFF. The DNA for the CDR3 is TGTGCCAGCAGCGTAGCAGGGGCCTCGTGGAACAATGAGCAGTTCTTC.